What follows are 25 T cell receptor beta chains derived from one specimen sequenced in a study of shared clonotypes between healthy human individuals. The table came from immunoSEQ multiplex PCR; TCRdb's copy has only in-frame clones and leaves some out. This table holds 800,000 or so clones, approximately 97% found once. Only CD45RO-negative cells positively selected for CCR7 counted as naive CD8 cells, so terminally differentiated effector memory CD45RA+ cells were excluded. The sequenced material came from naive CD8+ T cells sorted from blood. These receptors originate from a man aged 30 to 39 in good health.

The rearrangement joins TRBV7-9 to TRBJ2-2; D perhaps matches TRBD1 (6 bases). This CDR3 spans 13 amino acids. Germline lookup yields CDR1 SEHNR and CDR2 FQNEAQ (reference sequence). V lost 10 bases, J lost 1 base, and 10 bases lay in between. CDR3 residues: CANQGMNTGELFF. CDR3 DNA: TGTGCCAACCAGGGGATGAACACCGGGGAGCTGTTTTTT.

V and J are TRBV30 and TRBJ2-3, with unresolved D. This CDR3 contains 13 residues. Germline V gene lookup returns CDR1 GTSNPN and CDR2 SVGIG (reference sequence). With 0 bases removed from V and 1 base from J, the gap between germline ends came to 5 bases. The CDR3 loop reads CAWSVYGTDTQYF. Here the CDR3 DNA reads TGTGCCTGGAGTGTATATGGCACAGATACGCAGTATTTT.

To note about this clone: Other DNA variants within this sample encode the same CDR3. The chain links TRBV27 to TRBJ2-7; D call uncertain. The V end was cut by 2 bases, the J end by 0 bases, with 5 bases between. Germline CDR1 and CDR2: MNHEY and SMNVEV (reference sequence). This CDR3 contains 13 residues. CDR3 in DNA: TGTGCCAGCAGTTTACCGGGCTCCTACGAGCAGTACTTC. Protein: CASSLPGSYEQYF.

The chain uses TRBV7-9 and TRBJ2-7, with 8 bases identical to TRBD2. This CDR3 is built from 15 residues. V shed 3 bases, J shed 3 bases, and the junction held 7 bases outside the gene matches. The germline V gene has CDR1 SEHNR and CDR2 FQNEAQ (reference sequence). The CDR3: CASSFEREYDYEQYF. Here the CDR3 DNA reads TGTGCCAGCAGCTTTGAGCGGGAGTATGACTACGAGCAGTACTTC. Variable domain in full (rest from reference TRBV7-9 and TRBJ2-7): DTGVSQNPRHKITKRGQNVTFRCDPISEHNRLYWYRQTLGQGPEFLTYFQNEAQLEKSRLLSDRFSAERPKGSFSTLEIQRTEQGDSAMYLCASSFEREYDYEQYFGPGTRLTVT.

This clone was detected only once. The CDR3 loop is CASSRVGELFF. The DNA for the CDR3 is TGTGCCAGCAGCCGGGTCGGGGAGCTGTTTTTT. This chain connects TRBV7-8 to TRBJ2-2; no reliable D call. Trimming stripped 5 bases from V and 7 bases from J, with 5 bases between. The CDR3 loop spans 11 amino acids. Germline V gene lookup returns CDR1 SGHVS and CDR2 FQNEAQ.

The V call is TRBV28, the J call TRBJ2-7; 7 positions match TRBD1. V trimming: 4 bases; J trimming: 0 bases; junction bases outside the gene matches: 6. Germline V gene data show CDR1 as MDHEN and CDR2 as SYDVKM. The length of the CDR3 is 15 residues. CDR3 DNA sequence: TGTGCCAGCAGTTCAGTACAGGGGAGCTCCTACGAGCAGTACTTC. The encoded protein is CASSSVQGSSYEQYF.

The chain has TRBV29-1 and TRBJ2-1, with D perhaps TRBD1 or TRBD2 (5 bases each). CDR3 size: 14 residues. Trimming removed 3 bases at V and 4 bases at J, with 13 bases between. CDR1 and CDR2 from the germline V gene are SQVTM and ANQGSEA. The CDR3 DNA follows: TGCAGCGTTGAGGGCCGGGACCTTTACAATGAGCAGTTCTTC. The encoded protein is CSVEGRDLYNEQFF.

In nucleotides, the CDR3 is TGTGCCAGCAGCTCCCTGACTAGCGGGAGATCGGCAGATACGCAGTATTTT. It translates to CASSSLTSGRSADTQYF. The V call is TRBV7-2, the J call TRBJ2-3; TRBD2 matches at 12 bases. Germline values: CDR1 SGHTA, CDR2 FQGNSA. Trimming removed 4 bases from V and 4 bases from J; junction bases left unmatched: 9. The CDR3 is 17 amino acids.

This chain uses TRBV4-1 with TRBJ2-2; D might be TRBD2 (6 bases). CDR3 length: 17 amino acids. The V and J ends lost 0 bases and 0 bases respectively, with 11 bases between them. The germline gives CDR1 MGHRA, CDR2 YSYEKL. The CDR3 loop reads CASSQDRGTANTGELFF. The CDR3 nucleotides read TGCGCCAGCAGCCAAGATCGGGGGACTGCGAACACCGGGGAGCTGTTTTTT.

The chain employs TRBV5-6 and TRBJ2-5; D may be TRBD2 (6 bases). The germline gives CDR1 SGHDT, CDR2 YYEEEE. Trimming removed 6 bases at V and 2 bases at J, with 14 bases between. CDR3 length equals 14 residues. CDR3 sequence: CASTEPGVQETQYF. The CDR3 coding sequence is TGTGCCAGCACGGAACCGGGAGTGCAAGAGACCCAGTACTTC. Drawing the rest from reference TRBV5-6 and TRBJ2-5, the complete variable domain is DAGVTQSPTHLIKTRGQQVTLRCSPKSGHDTVSWYQQALGQGPQFIFQYYEEEERQRGNFPDRFSGHQFPNYSSELNVNALLLGDSALYLCASTEPGVQETQYFGPGTRLLVL.

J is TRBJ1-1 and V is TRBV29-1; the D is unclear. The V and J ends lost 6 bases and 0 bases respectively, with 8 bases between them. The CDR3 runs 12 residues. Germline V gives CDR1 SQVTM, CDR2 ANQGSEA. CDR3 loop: CSVTDVNTEAFF. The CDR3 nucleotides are TGCAGCGTAACGGATGTGAACACTGAAGCTTTCTTT.

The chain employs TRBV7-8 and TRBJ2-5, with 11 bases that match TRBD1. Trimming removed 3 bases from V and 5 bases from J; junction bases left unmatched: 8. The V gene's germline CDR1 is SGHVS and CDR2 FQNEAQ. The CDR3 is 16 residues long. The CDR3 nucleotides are TGTGCCAGCAGCTTGCTGACCGGGACAGGGGGTGAGACCCAGTACTTC. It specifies CASSLLTGTGGETQYF.

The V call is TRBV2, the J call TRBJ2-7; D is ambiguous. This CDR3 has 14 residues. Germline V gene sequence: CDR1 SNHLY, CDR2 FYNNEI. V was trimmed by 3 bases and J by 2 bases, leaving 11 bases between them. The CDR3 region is CASSDLRWPYEQYF. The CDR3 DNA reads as TGTGCCAGCAGTGATTTGCGGTGGCCCTACGAGCAGTACTTC.

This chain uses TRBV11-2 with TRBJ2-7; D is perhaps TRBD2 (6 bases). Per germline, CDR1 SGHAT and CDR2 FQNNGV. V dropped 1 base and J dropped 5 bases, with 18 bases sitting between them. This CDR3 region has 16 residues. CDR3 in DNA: TGTGCCAGCAGCTTAGGGTCCCGGGGGATAGGCGACGAGCAGTACTTC. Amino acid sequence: CASSLGSRGIGDEQYF.

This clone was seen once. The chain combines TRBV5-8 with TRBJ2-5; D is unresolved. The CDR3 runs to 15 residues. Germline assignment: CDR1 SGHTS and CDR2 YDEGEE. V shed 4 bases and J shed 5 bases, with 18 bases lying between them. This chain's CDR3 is CASSPLPSPRETQYF. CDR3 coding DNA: TGTGCCAGCAGCCCCTTGCCCTCTCCGCGGGAGACCCAGTACTTC.

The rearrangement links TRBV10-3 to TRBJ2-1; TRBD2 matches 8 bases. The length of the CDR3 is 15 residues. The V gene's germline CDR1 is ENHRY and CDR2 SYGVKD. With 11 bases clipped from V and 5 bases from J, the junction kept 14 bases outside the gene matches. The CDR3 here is CAAVNKASGHNEQFF. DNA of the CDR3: TGTGCCGCTGTAAATAAGGCTAGCGGGCACAATGAGCAGTTCTTC.

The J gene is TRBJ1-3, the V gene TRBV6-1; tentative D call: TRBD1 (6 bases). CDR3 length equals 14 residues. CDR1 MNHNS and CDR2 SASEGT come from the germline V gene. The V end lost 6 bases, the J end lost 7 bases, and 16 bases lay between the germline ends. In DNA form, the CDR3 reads TGTGCCAGCAGGGAGGGGGACAAACGGAACACCATATATTTT. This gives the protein CASREGDKRNTIYF.

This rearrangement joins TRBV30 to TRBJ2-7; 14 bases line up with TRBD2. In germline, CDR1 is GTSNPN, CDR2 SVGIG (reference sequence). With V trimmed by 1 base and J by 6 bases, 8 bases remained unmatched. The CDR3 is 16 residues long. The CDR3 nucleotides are TGTGCCTGGAGTGGAGGACTAGCGGGAGGAGAGAGCGAGCAGTACTTC. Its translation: CAWSGGLAGGESEQYF.

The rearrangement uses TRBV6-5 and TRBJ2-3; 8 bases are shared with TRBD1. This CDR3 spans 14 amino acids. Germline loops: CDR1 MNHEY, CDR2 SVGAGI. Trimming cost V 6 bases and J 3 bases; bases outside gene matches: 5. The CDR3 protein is CASSSQGETDTQYF. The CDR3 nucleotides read TGTGCCAGCAGCTCACAGGGGGAGACAGATACGCAGTATTTT.

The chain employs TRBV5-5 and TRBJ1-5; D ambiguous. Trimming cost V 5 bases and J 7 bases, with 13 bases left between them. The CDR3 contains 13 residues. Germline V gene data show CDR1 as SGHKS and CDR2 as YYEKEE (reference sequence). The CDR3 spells CASRTDLEQPQHF. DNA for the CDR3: TGTGCCAGCAGAACAGATCTGGAGCAGCCCCAGCATTTT.

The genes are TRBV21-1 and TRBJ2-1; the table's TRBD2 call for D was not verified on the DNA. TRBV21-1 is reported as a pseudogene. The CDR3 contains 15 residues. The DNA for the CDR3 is TGTGCCAGCAGCAACGGCGGGGGACGATACAATGAGCAGTTCTTC. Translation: CASSNGGGRYNEQFF.

CDR3 sequence: CASSLSVEGGRQYF. The CDR3, as DNA: TGTGCCAGCAGCTTAAGCGTTGAGGGTGGACGGCAGTACTTC. V usage is TRBV11-3 and J usage is TRBJ2-7; weak D call: TRBD2 (5 bases). V was clipped by 2 bases and J by 9 bases, with 17 bases between them. CDR1 is SGHNT and CDR2 is YENEEA in the germline V gene. The CDR3 covers 14 residues.

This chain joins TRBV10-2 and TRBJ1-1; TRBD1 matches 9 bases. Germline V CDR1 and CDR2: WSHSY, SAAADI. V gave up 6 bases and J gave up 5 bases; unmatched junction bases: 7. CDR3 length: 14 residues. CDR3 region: CASSGDRGRTEAFF. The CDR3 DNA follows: TGCGCCAGCAGCGGAGACAGGGGGAGGACTGAAGCTTTCTTT.

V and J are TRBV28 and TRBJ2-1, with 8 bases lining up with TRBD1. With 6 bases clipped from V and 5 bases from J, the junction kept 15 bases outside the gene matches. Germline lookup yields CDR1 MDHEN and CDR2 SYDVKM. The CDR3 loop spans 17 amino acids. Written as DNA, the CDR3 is TGTGCCAGCAGGCCCCGCAGGGGGCTAGACAGAGACAATGAGCAGTTCTTC. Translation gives CASRPRRGLDRDNEQFF. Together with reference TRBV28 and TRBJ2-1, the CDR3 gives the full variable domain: DVKVTQSSRYLVKRTGEKVFLECVQDMDHENMFWYRQDPGLGLRLIYFSYDVKMKEKGDIPEGYSVSREKKERFSLILESASTNQTSMYLCASRPRRGLDRDNEQFFGPGTRLTVL.

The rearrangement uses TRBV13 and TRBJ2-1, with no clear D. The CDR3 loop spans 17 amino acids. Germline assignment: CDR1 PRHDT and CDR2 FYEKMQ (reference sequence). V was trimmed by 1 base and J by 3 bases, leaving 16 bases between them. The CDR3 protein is CASSLAWVALRYNEQFF. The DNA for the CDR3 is TGTGCCAGCAGCTTAGCGTGGGTCGCCCTCCGCTACAATGAGCAGTTCTTC.